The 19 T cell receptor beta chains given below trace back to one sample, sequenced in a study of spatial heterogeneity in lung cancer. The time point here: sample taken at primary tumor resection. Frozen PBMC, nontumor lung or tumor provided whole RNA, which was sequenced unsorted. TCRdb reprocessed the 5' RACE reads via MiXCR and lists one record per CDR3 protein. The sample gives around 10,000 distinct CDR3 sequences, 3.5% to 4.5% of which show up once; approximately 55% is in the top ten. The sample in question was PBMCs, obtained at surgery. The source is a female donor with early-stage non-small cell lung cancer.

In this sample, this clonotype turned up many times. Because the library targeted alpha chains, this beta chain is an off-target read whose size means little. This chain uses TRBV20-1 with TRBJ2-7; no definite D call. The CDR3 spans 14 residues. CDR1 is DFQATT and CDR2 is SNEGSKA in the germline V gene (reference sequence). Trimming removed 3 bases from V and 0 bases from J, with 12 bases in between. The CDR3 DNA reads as TGCAGTGCTAGCCGGCCCGGGTTCTCCTACGAGCAGTACTTC. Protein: CSASRPGFSYEQYF.

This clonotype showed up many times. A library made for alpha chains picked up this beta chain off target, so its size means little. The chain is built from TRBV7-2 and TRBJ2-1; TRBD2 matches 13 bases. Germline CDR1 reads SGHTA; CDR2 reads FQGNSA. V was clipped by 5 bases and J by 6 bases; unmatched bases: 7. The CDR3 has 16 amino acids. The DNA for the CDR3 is TGTGCCAGCAGCCCCACTAGCGGGAGGGCTCGCAATGAGCAGTTCTTC. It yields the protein CASSPTSGRARNEQFF.

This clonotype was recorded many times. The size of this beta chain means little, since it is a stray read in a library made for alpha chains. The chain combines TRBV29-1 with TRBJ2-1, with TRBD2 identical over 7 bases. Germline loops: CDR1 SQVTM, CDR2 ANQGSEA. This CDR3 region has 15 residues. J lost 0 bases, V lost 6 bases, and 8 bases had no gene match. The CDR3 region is CSVGEGGVSYNEQFF. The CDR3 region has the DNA TGCAGCGTGGGGGAGGGCGGGGTCTCCTACAATGAGCAGTTCTTC.

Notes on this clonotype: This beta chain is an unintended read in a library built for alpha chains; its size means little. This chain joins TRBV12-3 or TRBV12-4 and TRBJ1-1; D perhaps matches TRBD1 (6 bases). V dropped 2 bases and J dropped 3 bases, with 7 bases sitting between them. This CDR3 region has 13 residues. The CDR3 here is CASSLQGYTEAFF. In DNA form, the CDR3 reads TGTGCCAGCAGTTTACAGGGGTACACTGAAGCTTTCTTT.

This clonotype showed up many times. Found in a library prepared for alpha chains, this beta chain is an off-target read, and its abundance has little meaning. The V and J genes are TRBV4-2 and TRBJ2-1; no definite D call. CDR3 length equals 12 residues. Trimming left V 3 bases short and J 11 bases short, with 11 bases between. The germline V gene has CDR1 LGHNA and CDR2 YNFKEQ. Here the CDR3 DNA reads TGTGCCAGCAGCCAGGACCTGGTGCAGCAGTTCTTC. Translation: CASSQDLVQQFF.

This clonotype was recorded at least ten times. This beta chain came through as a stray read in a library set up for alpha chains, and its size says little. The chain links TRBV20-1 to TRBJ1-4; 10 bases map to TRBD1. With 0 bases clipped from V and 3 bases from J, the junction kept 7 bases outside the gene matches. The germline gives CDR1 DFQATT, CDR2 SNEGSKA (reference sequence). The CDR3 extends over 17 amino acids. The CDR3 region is CSARDPGQGRANEKLFF. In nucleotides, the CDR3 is TGCAGTGCTAGAGACCCGGGACAGGGGAGGGCTAATGAAAAACTGTTTTTT.

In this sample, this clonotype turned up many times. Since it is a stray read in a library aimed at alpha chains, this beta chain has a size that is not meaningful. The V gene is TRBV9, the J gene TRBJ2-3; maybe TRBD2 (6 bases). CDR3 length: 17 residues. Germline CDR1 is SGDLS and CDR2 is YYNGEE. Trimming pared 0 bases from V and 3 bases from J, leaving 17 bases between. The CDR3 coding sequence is TGTGCCAGCAGCGTAGATTCGGGAGCGTGGTTGACAGATACGCAGTATTTT. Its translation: CASSVDSGAWLTDTQYF.

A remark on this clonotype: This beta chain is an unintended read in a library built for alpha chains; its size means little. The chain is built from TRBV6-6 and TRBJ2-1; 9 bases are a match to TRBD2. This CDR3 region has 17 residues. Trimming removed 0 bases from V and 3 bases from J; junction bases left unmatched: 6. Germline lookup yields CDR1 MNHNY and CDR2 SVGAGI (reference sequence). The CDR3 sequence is CASSYSTLSGGYNEQFF. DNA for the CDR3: TGTGCCAGCAGTTACTCGACTCTTAGCGGGGGCTACAATGAGCAGTTCTTC.

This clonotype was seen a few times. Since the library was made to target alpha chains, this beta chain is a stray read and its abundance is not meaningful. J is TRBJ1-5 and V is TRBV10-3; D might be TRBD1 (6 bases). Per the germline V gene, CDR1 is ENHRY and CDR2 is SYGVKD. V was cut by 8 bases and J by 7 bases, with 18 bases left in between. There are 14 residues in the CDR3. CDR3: CAIGEGGARQPQHF. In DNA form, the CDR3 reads TGTGCCATCGGGGAAGGGGGGGCGAGGCAGCCCCAGCATTTT.

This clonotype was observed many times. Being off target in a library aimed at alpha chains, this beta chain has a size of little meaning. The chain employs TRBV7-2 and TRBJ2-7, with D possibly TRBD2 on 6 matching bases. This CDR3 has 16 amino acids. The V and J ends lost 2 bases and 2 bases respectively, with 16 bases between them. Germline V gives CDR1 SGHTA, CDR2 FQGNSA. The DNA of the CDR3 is TGTGCCAGCAGCTTATCGTCCGGGAGAGTACCCTACGAGCAGTACTTC. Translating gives CASSLSSGRVPYEQYF.

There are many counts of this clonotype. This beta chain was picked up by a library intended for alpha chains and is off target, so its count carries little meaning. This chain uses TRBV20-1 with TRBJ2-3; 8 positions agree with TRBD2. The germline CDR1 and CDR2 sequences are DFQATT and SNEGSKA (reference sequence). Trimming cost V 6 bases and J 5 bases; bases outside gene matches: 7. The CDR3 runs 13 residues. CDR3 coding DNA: TGCAGTGCCGGCGGGCTAGCGGGAGATACGCAGTATTTT. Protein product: CSAGGLAGDTQYF.

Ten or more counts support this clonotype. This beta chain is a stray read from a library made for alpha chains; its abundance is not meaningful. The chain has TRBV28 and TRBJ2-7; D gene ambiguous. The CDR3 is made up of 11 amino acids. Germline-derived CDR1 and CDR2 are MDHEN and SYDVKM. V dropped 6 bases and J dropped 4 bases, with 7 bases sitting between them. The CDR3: CASRGGYEQYF. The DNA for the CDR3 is TGTGCCAGCAGGGGTGGTTACGAGCAGTACTTC.

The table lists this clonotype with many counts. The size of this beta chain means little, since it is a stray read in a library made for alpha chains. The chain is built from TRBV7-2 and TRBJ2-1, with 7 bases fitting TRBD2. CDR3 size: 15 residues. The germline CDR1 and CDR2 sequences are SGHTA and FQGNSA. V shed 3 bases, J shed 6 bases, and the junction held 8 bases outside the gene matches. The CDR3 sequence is CASSLFAGEGNEQFF. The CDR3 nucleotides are TGTGCCAGCAGCTTGTTTGCGGGAGAAGGCAATGAGCAGTTCTTC.

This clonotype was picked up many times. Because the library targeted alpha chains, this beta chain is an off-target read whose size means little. CDR3 DNA sequence: TGCGCCAGCAGCCAAGCCCTGACAGGGACTAATGAAAAACTGTTTTTT. It translates to CASSQALTGTNEKLFF. The chain has TRBV4-3 and TRBJ1-4; TRBD1 matches at 7 bases. The CDR3 totals 16 residues. V was clipped by 1 base and J by 2 bases; unmatched bases: 4. Germline CDR1 is LGHNA and CDR2 is YSLEER.

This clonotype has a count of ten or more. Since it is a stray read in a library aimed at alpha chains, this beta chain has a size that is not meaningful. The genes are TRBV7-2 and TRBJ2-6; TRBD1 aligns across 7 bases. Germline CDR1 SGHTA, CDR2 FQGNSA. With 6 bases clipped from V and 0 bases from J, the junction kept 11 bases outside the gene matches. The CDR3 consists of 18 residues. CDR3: CASRTALGGYSGANVLTF. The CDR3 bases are TGTGCCAGCAGAACCGCGCTAGGGGGCTACTCTGGGGCCAACGTCCTGACTTTC. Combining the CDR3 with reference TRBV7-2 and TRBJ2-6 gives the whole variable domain GAGVSQSPSNKVTEKGKDVELRCDPISGHTALYWYRQSLGQGLEFLIYFQGNSAPDKSGLPSDRFSAERTGGSVSTLTIQRTQQEDSAVYLCASRTALGGYSGANVLTFGAGSRLTVL.

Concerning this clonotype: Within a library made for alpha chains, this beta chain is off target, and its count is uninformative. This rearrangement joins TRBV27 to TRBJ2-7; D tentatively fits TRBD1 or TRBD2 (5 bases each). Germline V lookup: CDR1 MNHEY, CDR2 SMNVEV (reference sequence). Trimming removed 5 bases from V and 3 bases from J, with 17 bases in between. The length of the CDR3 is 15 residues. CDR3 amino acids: CASSVSGTGRYEQYF. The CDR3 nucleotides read TGTGCCAGCAGTGTCTCCGGGACGGGCCGCTACGAGCAGTACTTC.

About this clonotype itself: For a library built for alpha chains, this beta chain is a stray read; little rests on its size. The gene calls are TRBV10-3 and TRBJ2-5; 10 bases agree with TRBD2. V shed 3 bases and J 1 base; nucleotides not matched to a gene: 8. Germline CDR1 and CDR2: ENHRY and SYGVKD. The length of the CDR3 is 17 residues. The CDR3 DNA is TGTGCCATCAGTGAATTGGGACTAGCGAAGGGCCAAGAGACCCAGTACTTC. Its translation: CAISELGLAKGQETQYF.

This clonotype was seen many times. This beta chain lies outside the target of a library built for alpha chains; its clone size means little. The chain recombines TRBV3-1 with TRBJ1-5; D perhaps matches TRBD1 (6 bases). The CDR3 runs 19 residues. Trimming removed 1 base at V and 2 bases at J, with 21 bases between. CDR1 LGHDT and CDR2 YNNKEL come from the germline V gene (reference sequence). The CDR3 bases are TGTGCCAGCAGCCAAGGGTTAAGAGACCGGGGGCGAGGCAATCAGCCCCAGCATTTT. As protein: CASSQGLRDRGRGNQPQHF.

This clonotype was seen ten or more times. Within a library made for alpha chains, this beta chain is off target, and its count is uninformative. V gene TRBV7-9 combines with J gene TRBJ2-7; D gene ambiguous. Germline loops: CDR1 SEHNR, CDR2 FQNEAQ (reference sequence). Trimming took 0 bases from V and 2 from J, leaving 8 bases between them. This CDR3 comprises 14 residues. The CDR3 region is CASSLARTAYEQYF. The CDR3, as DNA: TGTGCCAGCAGCTTAGCGCGGACCGCCTACGAGCAGTACTTC.